The 10 T cell receptor beta chains listed next were all sequenced from one sample in a study of T cell responses to AZD1222 COVID-19 vaccine. The table came from immunoSEQ multiplex PCR; TCRdb's copy has only in-frame clones and leaves some out. The data show approximately 140,000 clones, roughly 90% seen once. The sequencing used peripheral blood, collected 28 days after the second AZD1222 dose. The receptors were gathered from an adult who received the AZD1222 COVID-19 vaccine.

The chain has TRBV11-2 and TRBJ2-5; the D gene is possibly TRBD2 (6 bases). CDR1 is SGHAT, CDR2 FQNNGV, per germline. The CDR3 extends over 15 amino acids. The V end lost 1 base, the J end lost 5 bases, and 14 bases lay between the germline ends. DNA of the CDR3: TGTGCCAGCAGCTTAGTTGGCGGGACGTGGGAGACCCAGTACTTC. Protein: CASSLVGGTWETQYF. The variable domain in full, with the rest retrieved from reference TRBV11-2 and TRBJ2-5, is EAGVAQSPRYKIIEKRQSVAFWCNPISGHATLYWYQQILGQGPKLLIQFQNNGVVDDSQLPKDRFSAERLKGVDSTLKIQPAKLEDSAVYLCASSLVGGTWETQYFGPGTRLLVL.

This clone was picked up one time. The gene calls are TRBV7-9 and TRBJ2-2; a weak D match, TRBD2 (5 bases). V dropped 5 bases and J dropped 1 base, with 17 bases sitting between them. This CDR3 is built from 17 residues. The germline V gene encodes CDR1 SEHNR and CDR2 FQNEAQ (reference sequence). The CDR3 coding sequence is TGTGCCAGCAGCCCCCCCAGCGGCGCCCAGAACACCGGGGAGCTGTTTTTT. Amino acids: CASSPPSGAQNTGELFF.

The chain employs TRBV18 and TRBJ2-2; weak D call: TRBD1 (5 bases). This CDR3 region has 14 residues. V lost 1 base to trimming and J lost 4 bases, with 7 bases between them. CDR1 is KGHSH and CDR2 is LQKENI in the germline V gene. The CDR3 nucleotides are TGTGCCAGCTCACCACAGGGGTTCACCGGGGAGCTGTTTTTT. Translating gives CASSPQGFTGELFF.

This chain uses TRBV27 with TRBJ2-7; a weak D match, TRBD1 (6 bases). The CDR3 extends over 14 amino acids. With 3 bases removed from V and 3 bases from J, the gap between germline ends came to 12 bases. In germline, CDR1 is MNHEY, CDR2 SMNVEV (reference sequence). CDR3 bases: TGTGCCAGCAGTTTTACAGGGATCTTCTACGAGCAGTACTTC. This sequence encodes CASSFTGIFYEQYF.

The chain carries TRBV5-1 and TRBJ2-6; 8 positions agree with TRBD1. The J segment lost 2 bases and the V segment lost 5 bases, leaving 3 bases of the junction unmatched. This CDR3 region has 15 residues. Germline CDR1 and CDR2: SGHRS and YFSETQ. DNA of the CDR3: TGCGCCAGCAGGAAGACAGGGGCTGGGGCCAACGTCCTGACTTTC. Its translation is CASRKTGAGANVLTF.

V gene TRBV19 combines with J gene TRBJ2-4; 14 nucleotides align to TRBD2. This CDR3 comprises 18 residues. J gave up 3 bases and V 4 bases, and 8 bases lay outside the gene matches. Germline loops: CDR1 LNHDA, CDR2 SQIVND (reference sequence). CDR3 region: CASSTGTSGSVSKNIQYF. The CDR3 bases are TGTGCCAGTAGTACCGGGACTAGCGGGAGTGTGAGCAAAAACATTCAGTACTTC.

The J gene is TRBJ2-2, the V gene TRBV7-2; 7 nucleotides line up with TRBD1. Germline trimming cut 6 bases from V and 4 bases from J; bases unmatched to any gene: 5. Germline-derived CDR1 and CDR2 are SGHTA and FQGNSA. This CDR3 region has 14 residues. This chain's CDR3 is CASRLDRATGELFF. The CDR3, as DNA: TGTGCCAGCAGACTAGACAGGGCCACCGGGGAGCTGTTTTTT.

V gene TRBV3-1 (or the pseudogene TRBV3-2) combines with J gene TRBJ1-3; 7 bases line up with TRBD1. Trimming took 4 bases from V and 0 from J; bases not matched to a gene: 6. Germline CDR1 and CDR2: LGHDT and YNNKEL (reference sequence). This CDR3 comprises 16 residues. The DNA for the CDR3 is TGTGCCAGCAGCCGAGCAGGGGGAACCTCTGGAAACACCATATATTTT. Amino acids: CASSRAGGTSGNTIYF.

On this clone itself: In the same sample, other DNA sequences code for this CDR3. The V call is TRBV7-2, the J call TRBJ1-1; the match to TRBD1 covers 8 bases. The CDR3 covers 14 residues. J gave up 1 base and V 5 bases, and 3 bases lay outside the gene matches. The germline V gene has CDR1 SGHTA and CDR2 FQGNSA. CDR3 sequence reads: CASSAQGANTEAFF. CDR3 coding DNA: TGTGCCAGCAGCGCTCAGGGGGCGAACACTGAAGCTTTCTTT.

This chain uses TRBV11-2 with TRBJ1-6, with no clear D. V was shortened by 2 bases and J by 7 bases, with 9 bases between the two germline ends. Looked up from germline, CDR1 is SGHAT and CDR2 is FQNNGV. The CDR3 covers 14 residues. The CDR3 nucleotides are TGTGCCAGCAGCTTATGGAGGGCCAATTCACCCCTCCACTTT. This encodes CASSLWRANSPLHF.